These T cell receptor beta chains were read from a single sample in a study of PD-L1 blockade in urothelial cancer. TCRdb's copy holds only in-frame clones and misses some; the assay was immunoSEQ multiplex PCR. This sample has some 51,000 clones, with approximately 90% found just once. This material consisted of PBMCs, taken around atezolizumab (anti-PD-L1) treatment. The receptors here all came from a man aged 55-75 years with urothelial cancer. Each CDR3 is given without its conserved first and last residue. The order of the fields is J gene, V gene, D gene, CDR3 protein. A D gene is named only where the DNA matches it firmly.

TRBJ2-7	TRBV28	TRBD1	ASSRWTGSYEQY
TRBJ2-2	TRBV5-1	.	ASSPSGLNTGELF
TRBJ2-5	TRBV5-8	TRBD1	ASNHRGQQETQY
TRBJ1-1	TRBV5-1	.	ASSLEGGGTEAF
TRBJ2-2	TRBV6-1	.	ASILAGSHPGELF
TRBJ2-1	TRBV5-6	TRBD2	ASSLAMAGVVSGYNEQF
TRBJ2-3	TRBV2	TRBD2	ASTSQSGLGLDTQY
TRBJ2-5	TRBV5-4	TRBD2	ASTSEGGRGPKTQY
TRBJ1-1	TRBV19	.	ASSLGGVGIGNTEAF
TRBJ1-2	TRBV4-3	TRBD1	ASSQDRGQGGGYGYT
TRBJ1-2	TRBV4-1	TRBD1	ASSQAPGQDHYGYT
TRBJ2-2	TRBV18	.	ASSPPATGGWELF
TRBJ1-5	TRBV19	TRBD1	ASSIDLIGHRGLQPQH
TRBJ1-5	TRBV5-1	TRBD1	ASSPGTGTVNQPQH